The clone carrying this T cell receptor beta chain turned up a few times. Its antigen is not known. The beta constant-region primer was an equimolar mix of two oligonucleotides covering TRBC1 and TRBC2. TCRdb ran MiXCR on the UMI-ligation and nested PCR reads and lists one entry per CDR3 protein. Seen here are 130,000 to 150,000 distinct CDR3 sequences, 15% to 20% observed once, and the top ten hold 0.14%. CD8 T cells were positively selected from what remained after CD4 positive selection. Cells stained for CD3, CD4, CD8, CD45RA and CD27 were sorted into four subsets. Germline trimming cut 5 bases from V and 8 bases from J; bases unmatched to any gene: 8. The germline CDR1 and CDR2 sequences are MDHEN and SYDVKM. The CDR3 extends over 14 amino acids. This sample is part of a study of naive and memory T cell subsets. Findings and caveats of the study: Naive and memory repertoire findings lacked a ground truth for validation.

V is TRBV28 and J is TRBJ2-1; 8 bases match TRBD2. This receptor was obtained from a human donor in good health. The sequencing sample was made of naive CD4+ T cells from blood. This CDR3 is CASSTLGTRDEQFF. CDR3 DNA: TGTGCCAGCAGTACTCTAGGGACTAGGGATGAGCAGTTCTTC.